This record looks at one T cell receptor beta chain sequence and its context. Antigen: not known. The source of the sample is a study of T cell repertoires in cytomegalovirus infection. Overall study context: Public TCR beta signatures marked donors with CMV infection and the matching HLA. Notes on the study in general: People with CMV and the relevant HLA were identified by cumulative public TCR beta family frequency.

CDR3 length: 15 residues. The junction had 10 bases not matched to a gene; V was cut back by 7 bases and J by 2 bases. From the reads, TCRdb called clonotypes with MiXCR, one entry per CDR3 protein. The sample has tens of thousands of distinct CDR3 sequences, roughly 20% seen once. The specimen comprised CD8+ T cells from cultured PBMCs, sampled from culture after CMV antigen stimulation. The TCR was taken from a human donor in good health (CMV status not recorded). Some clones in this sample may be carry-over from other donors' samples. The chain combines TRBV12-3 or TRBV12-4 with TRBJ1-2; 7 positions agree with TRBD1. CDR3 in amino acids: CASTQPGTANYGYTF. CDR3 in DNA: TGTGCCAGCACCCAACCCGGGACAGCGAACTATGGCTACACCTTC.